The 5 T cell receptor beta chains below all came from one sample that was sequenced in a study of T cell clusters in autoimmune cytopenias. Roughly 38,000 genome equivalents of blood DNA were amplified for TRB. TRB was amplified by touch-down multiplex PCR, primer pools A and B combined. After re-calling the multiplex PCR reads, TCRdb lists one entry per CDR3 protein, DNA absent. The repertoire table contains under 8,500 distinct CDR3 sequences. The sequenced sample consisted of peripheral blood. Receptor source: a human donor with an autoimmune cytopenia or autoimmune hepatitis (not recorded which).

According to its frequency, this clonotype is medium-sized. The CDR3 spells CASSSGGGSTIRPQHF. The V gene is TRBV5-5, the J gene TRBJ1-5. Germline CDR1 is SGHKS and CDR2 is YYEKEE (reference sequence). The CDR3 has 16 residues.

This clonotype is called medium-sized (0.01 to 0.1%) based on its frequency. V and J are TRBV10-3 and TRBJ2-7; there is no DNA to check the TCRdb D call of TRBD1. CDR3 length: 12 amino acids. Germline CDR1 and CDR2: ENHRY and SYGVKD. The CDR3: CAISAQGDEQYF.

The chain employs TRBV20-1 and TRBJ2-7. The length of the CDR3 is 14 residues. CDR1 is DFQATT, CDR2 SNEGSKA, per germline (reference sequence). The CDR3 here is CSAETGRQAYEQYF.

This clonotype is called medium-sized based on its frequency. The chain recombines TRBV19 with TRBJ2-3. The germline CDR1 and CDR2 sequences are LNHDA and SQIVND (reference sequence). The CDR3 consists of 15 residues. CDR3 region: CASSPGDSSTDTQYF.

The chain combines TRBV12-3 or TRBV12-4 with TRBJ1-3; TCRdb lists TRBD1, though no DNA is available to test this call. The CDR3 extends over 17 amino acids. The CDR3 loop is CASSPSGRPNSGNTIYF.